The clone carrying this TCR beta chain has more than one count but fewer than ten. Its specificity is not known. The data belong to a study of T-cell memory formation after mild COVID-19. CDR3 length: 15 amino acids. Germline CDR1 reads MNHNS; CDR2 reads SASEGT. V lost 1 base and J lost 0, with 7 bases in between. TCRdb called the 5' RACE reads again in MiXCR, with one record for every CDR3 protein. In the table there are fewer than 700,000 distinct CDR3 sequences, 15% to 20% of which are singletons. General study findings and limits: A second wave expanding day 15 to 37 was CD4+-biased; contracting clones were balanced.

The receptor was isolated from an adult woman who had mild COVID-19 (a few samples of this study predate the infection). Cell type and time point are not known. The sample taken for sequencing was PBMCs or a T cell subset sorted from them (not recorded which). The chain employs TRBV6-1 and TRBJ1-3; D remains ambiguous. In DNA form, the CDR3 reads TGTGCCAGCAGTGAAGTCGTTGGCTCTGGAAACACCATATATTTT. This sequence encodes CASSEVVGSGNTIYF.